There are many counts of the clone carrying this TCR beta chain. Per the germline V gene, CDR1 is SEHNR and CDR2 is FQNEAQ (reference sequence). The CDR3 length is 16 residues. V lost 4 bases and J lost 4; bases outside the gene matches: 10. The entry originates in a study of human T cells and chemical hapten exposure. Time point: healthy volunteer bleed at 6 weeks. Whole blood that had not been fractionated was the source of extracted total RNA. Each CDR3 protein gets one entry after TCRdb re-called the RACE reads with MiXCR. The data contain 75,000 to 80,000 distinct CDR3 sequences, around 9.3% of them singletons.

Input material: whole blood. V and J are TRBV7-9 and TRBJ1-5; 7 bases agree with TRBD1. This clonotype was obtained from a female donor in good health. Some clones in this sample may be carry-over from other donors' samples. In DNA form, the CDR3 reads TGTGCCAGCAGCTCACAGGGGTATAGGACAAATCAGCCCCAGCATTTT. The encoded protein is CASSSQGYRTNQPQHF.